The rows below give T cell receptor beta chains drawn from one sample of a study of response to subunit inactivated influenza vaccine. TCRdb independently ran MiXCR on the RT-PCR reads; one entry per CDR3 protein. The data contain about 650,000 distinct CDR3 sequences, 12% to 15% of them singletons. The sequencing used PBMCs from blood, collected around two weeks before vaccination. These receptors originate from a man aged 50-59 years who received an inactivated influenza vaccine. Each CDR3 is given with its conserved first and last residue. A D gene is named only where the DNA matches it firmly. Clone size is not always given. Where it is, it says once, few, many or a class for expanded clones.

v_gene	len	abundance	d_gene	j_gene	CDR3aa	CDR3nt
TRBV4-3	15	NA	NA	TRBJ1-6	CASSQVGGVGSPLHF	TGCGCCAGCAGCCAAGTGGGAGGGGTTGGATCACCCCTCCACTTT
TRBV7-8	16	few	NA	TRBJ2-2	CASSLGTGVITGELFF	TGTGCCAGCAGCTTAGGAACGGGGGTTATCACCGGGGAGCTGTTTTTT
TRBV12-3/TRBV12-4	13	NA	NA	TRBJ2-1	CASSHQQGNEQFF	TGTGCCAGCAGCCACCAACAGGGCAATGAGCAGTTCTTC
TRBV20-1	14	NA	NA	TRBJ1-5	CSARGFYSNQPQHF	TGCAGTGCCAGGGGATTCTATAGCAATCAGCCCCAGCATTTT
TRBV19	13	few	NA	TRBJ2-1	CASSIGRYNEQFF	TGTGCCAGTAGTATAGGAAGATACAATGAGCAGTTCTTC
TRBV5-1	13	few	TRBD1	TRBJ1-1	CASSLGQGPEAFF	TGCGCCAGCAGCCTCGGACAGGGGCCTGAAGCTTTCTTT
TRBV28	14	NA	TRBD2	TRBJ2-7	CASSLGGLVIEQYF	TGTGCCAGCAGTTTAGGGGGACTAGTCATCGAGCAGTACTTC
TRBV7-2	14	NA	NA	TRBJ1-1	CASSQGHANTEAFF	TGTGCCAGCAGCCAGGGACATGCGAACACTGAAGCTTTCTTT
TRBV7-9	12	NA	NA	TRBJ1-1	CASNPRPFEAFF	TGTGCCAGCAACCCAAGGCCGTTTGAAGCTTTCTTT
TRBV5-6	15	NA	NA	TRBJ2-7	CASSQWVAIWNEQYF	TGTGCCAGCAGCCAATGGGTCGCGATTTGGAACGAGCAGTACTTC
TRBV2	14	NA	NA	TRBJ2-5	CASSEVVGRTPQYF	TGTGCCAGCAGTGAAGTAGTGGGGAGGACCCCCCAGTACTTC
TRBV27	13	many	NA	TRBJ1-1	CASSLSMGTEAFF	TGTGCCAGCAGTTTATCGATGGGGACTGAAGCTTTCTTT
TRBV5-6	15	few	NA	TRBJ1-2	CASSPMGGRNYGYTF	TGTGCCAGCAGCCCCATGGGGGGCCGGAACTATGGCTACACCTTC
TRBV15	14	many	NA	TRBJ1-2	CATSRDLAAYGYTF	TGTGCCACCAGCAGAGATTTGGCCGCCTATGGCTACACCTTC
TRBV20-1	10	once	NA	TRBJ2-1	CSARVLEQFF	TGCAGTGCTAGAGTTCTGGAGCAGTTCTTC
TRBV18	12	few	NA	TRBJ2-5	CASSNVQETQYF	TGTGCCAGCTCAAATGTACAAGAGACCCAGTACTTC
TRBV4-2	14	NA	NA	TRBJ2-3	CASSQFGGTDTQYF	TGTGCCAGCAGCCAATTCGGAGGGACAGATACGCAGTATTTT
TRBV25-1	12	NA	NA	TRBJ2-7	CASARDTYEQYF	TGTGCCAGTGCCAGAGATACCTACGAGCAGTACTTC